These 14 T cell receptor beta chains were all obtained from the same sample, sequenced in a study of post-analysis software for immune sequencing data (dated by TCRdb to about 2015). Antigens of these TCRs are unknown. Library construction relied on PCR. Sequencer: Illumina HiSeq 2500. To reduce PCR and sequencing biases, unique molecular identifiers were built into the TCR beta cDNA libraries. Clones were called with MiXCR by TCRdb after fastp trimmed the public reads at Q25, and only in-frame beta chains were retained. One record per CDR3 amino acid sequence lists the most common genes and DNA. The sample table shows about 200,000 distinct CDR3 sequences, and 29% are seen once. The ten largest make up roughly 3.4% of the sample. Results the study describes overall, beyond this receptor: Patients showed significantly higher frequencies than controls for about five TRBV segments, among them TRBV5-6, TRBV5-1 and TRBV20-1.

The sample comprised blood. These receptors were taken from a girl under 18 with multiple sclerosis.

This clonotype was seen a handful of times. The chain recombines TRBV29-1 with TRBJ1-1; 7 positions match TRBD1. The germline V gene encodes CDR1 SQVTM and CDR2 ANQGSEA. With V trimmed by 5 bases and J by 4 bases, 7 bases remained unmatched. The CDR3 has 13 residues. CDR3 residues: CSVKGGGRTEAFF. DNA of the CDR3: TGCAGCGTTAAAGGAGGGGGCCGCACTGAAGCTTTCTTT. Variable domain in full (rest from reference TRBV29-1 and TRBJ1-1): SAVISQKPSRDICQRGTSLTIQCQVDSQVTMMFWYRQQPGQSLTLIATANQGSEATYESGFVIDKFPISRPNLTFSTLTVSNMSPEDSSIYLCSVKGGGRTEAFFGQGTRLTVV.

V and J are TRBV5-1 and TRBJ1-1; D is ambiguous. The V end lost 4 bases, the J end lost 2 bases, and 15 bases lay between the germline ends. The germline V gene encodes CDR1 SGHRS and CDR2 YFSETQ. This CDR3 contains 15 residues. The CDR3 sequence: CASSPESGGNTEAFF. The CDR3 region has the DNA TGCGCCAGCAGCCCAGAATCTGGCGGAAACACTGAAGCTTTCTTT.

There are many counts of this clonotype. The V and J genes are TRBV20-1 and TRBJ2-7; tentatively, D is TRBD1 (8 bases). The V gene's germline CDR1 is DFQATT and CDR2 SNEGSKA (reference sequence). Trimming left V 5 bases short and J 2 bases short, with 16 bases between. The CDR3 contains 14 residues. CDR3 loop: CSAPRGDRPYEQYF. In DNA, the CDR3 is TGCAGTGCTCCCCGGGGGGACAGGCCCTACGAGCAGTACTTC.

As regards this clonotype: Given a much more abundant clone one base away, this may be a read error. This chain links TRBV6-6 with TRBJ2-5, with a weak D call TRBD1 (6 bases). The J call may be incorrect, as the DNA end agrees better with TRBJ2-7. Germline V gene lookup returns CDR1 MNHNY and CDR2 SVGAGI (reference sequence). CDR3 length: 13 amino acids. CDR3 DNA: TGTGCCAGCAGTTACTCGGGACAACACGAGCAGTACTTC. This translates into CASSYSGQHEQYF.

This clonotype was observed many times. The chain employs TRBV7-6 and TRBJ1-1; no firm D call. Deletions cut 2 bases from V and 0 bases from J, with 4 bases between. The germline V gene encodes CDR1 SGHVS and CDR2 FNYEAQ. The CDR3 is 13 amino acids. CDR3 residues: CASSLSVNTEAFF. CDR3 DNA: TGTGCCAGCAGCTTATCAGTGAACACTGAAGCTTTCTTT.

This clonotype was found a few times. One end of the junction varies from germline; a read error may be responsible. The V call is TRBV12-3 or TRBV12-4, the J call TRBJ2-1; 8 bases align to TRBD2. This CDR3 is 17 amino acids long. CDR3 coding DNA: TGTGCCAGCAGTCCCAGAACGACTAGCGTATCCTACAGTGAGCAGTTCTTC. Translation gives CASSPRTTSVSYSEQFF.

In regard to this clonotype: A much larger clone is a single base away; this may be a read error. The chain is built from TRBV29-1 and TRBJ2-3; 9 bases align to TRBD1. CDR3 length: 14 residues. Trimming cost V 6 bases and J 5 bases; bases outside gene matches: 9. Looked up from germline, CDR1 is SQVTM and CDR2 is ANQGSEA. The DNA for the CDR3 is TGCAGCGTCGGACCCGGGACAGGGCGAGATACGCAGTATTTT. It translates to CSVGPGTGRDTQYF.

This clonotype showed up many times. V and J are TRBV12-3 or TRBV12-4 and TRBJ2-3; 9 positions agree with TRBD2. Trimming removed 5 bases from V and 2 bases from J; junction bases left unmatched: 5. There are 15 residues in the CDR3. CDR3 protein: CASSPPSGITDTQYF. Here the CDR3 DNA reads TGTGCCAGCAGTCCCCCTAGCGGGATCACAGATACGCAGTATTTT.

This clonotype was seen a few times. The chain has TRBV6-5 and TRBJ1-1; D gene uncertain. With 0 bases removed from V and 4 bases from J, the gap between germline ends came to 6 bases. CDR1 MNHEY and CDR2 SVGAGI come from the germline V gene. This CDR3 has 13 amino acids. The CDR3 reads CASSYSWATEAFF. The CDR3 DNA reads TGTGCCAGCAGTTACTCGTGGGCCACTGAAGCTTTCTTT.

This clonotype was seen a few times. The rearrangement links TRBV28 to TRBJ2-1; perhaps TRBD2 as D (6 bases). Matching the DNA end better, TRBJ2-7 makes the J call doubtful. This CDR3 is 14 amino acids long. Germline V gene sequence: CDR1 MDHEN, CDR2 SYDVKM. The chain's CDR3 is CASSGTGAYNEQYF. CDR3 sequence (DNA): TGTGCCAGCAGCGGGACGGGAGCCTACAATGAGCAGTACTTC.

The chain is built from TRBV3-1 and TRBJ2-1, with D possibly matching TRBD2 (5 bases). This CDR3 region has 15 residues. Trimming removed 2 bases at V and 0 bases at J, with 8 bases between. Looked up from germline, CDR1 is LGHDT and CDR2 is YNNKEL (reference sequence). The CDR3: CASSQPDYSYNEQFF. The CDR3 bases are TGTGCCAGCAGCCAACCAGACTACTCCTACAATGAGCAGTTCTTC.

This clonotype was seen many times. V is TRBV12-3 or TRBV12-4 and J is TRBJ2-7; D is perhaps TRBD1 (5 bases). Trimming removed 6 bases at V and 0 bases at J, with 12 bases between. The CDR3 loop spans 14 amino acids. CDR3 protein: CASSPRVPSYEQYF. As DNA, the CDR3 is TGTGCCAGCAGCCCCAGGGTTCCCTCCTACGAGCAGTACTTC.

This clonotype was seen a handful of times. A read error may explain this, as a much larger clone is one base away. The chain has TRBV12-3 or TRBV12-4 and TRBJ2-1, with 7 bases identical to TRBD2. The CDR3 loop spans 14 amino acids. V shed 3 bases, J shed 10 bases, and the junction held 9 bases outside the gene matches. The CDR3 DNA reads as TGTGCCAGCAGTTTCGGCGGGAGCAGTTACGAGCAGTTCTTC. Translation: CASSFGGSSYEQFF.

V gene TRBV20-1 combines with J gene TRBJ2-3; 8 bases are a match to TRBD1. Germline assignment: CDR1 DFQATT and CDR2 SNEGSKA (reference sequence). The CDR3 covers 17 residues. V dropped 3 bases and J dropped 0; count of bases not matched to a gene: 11. The CDR3 protein is CSASPIPTGESTDTQYF. CDR3 DNA sequence: TGCAGTGCTAGTCCTATCCCGACAGGGGAGAGCACAGATACGCAGTATTTT.